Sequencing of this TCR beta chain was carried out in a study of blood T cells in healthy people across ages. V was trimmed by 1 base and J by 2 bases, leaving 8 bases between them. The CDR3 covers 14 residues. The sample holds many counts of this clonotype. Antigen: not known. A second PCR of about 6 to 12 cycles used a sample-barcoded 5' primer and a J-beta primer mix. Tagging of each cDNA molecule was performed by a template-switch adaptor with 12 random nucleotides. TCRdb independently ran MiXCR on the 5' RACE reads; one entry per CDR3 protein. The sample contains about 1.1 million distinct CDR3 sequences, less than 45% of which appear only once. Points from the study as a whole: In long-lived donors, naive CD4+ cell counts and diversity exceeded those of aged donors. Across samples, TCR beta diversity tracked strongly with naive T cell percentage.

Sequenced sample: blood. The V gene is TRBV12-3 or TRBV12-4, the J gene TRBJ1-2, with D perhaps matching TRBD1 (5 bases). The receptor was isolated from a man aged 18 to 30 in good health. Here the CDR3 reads CASSLGQGNYGYTF. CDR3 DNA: TGTGCCAGCAGTTTAGGTCAGGGAAACTATGGCTACACCTTC.